The 29 T cell receptor beta chains listed next were all sequenced from one sample in a study of identical twins. TCRdb reanalysed the 5' RACE reads using MiXCR and keeps one entry per CDR3 protein. The repertoire holds 450,000 to 650,000 distinct CDR3 sequences, with more than 9% as singletons. The same data also went into a second study, on yellow fever vaccine responses in identical twins.

The sample was PBMCs. The receptors were gathered from a woman aged 18-29 years in good health.

This clonotype was detected a few times. V and J are TRBV5-1 and TRBJ2-1; 7 nucleotides match TRBD2. J was trimmed by 5 bases and V by 1 base; bases with no gene match: 15. The CDR3 runs to 18 residues. Germline V lookup: CDR1 SGHRS, CDR2 YFSETQ. The CDR3 DNA reads TGCGCCAGCAGCTTGTCTCGGGCGGGAGCTGCCTCTAACAATGAGCAGTTCTTC. Protein sequence: CASSLSRAGAASNNEQFF. Complete variable domain (other parts from reference TRBV5-1 and TRBJ2-1): KAGVTQTPRYLIKTRGQQVTLSCSPISGHRSVSWYQQTPGQGLQFLFEYFSETQRNKGNFPGRFSGRQFSNSRSEMNVSTLELGDSALYLCASSLSRAGAASNNEQFFGPGTRLTVL.

The chain carries TRBV20-1 and TRBJ2-5; no definite D call. CDR3 length equals 12 residues. In germline, CDR1 is DFQATT, CDR2 SNEGSKA (reference sequence). V lost 5 bases to trimming and J lost 2 bases, with 9 bases between them. The CDR3 is CSAPRTQETQYF. CDR3 coding DNA: TGCAGTGCTCCTCGAACACAAGAGACCCAGTACTTC.

CDR3 amino acids: CASSQGLADNEQFF. CDR3 DNA sequence: TGCGCCAGCAGCCAAGGACTAGCGGACAATGAGCAGTTCTTC. The chain is built from TRBV4-3 and TRBJ2-1; the match to TRBD2 covers 9 bases. The CDR3 sequence is 14 residues long. J was trimmed by 5 bases and V by 1 base; bases with no gene match: 0. Germline CDR1 LGHNA, CDR2 YSLEER.

This clonotype was seen a handful of times. DNA of the CDR3: TGTGCCAGCAGTTTAGAGAGGCAGGGCCGAACAGATACGCAGTATTTT. This sequence encodes CASSLERQGRTDTQYF. The chain couples TRBV12-3 or TRBV12-4 to TRBJ2-3; D is possibly TRBD1 (5 bases). The length of the CDR3 is 16 residues. V shed 1 base and J shed 3 bases, with 14 bases lying between them.

The V gene is TRBV28, the J gene TRBJ2-2; 8 nucleotides match TRBD1. The CDR3 is 16 residues long. Trimming cost V 2 bases and J 5 bases; bases outside gene matches: 7. CDR1 and CDR2 from the germline V gene are MDHEN and SYDVKM. The CDR3 protein is CASSLKGRGRTGELFF. The CDR3 DNA sequence: TGTGCCAGCAGTTTAAAGGGCAGGGGGCGGACCGGGGAGCTGTTTTTT. Complete variable domain (other parts from reference TRBV28 and TRBJ2-2): DVKVTQSSRYLVKRTGEKVFLECVQDMDHENMFWYRQDPGLGLRLIYFSYDVKMKEKGDIPEGYSVSREKKERFSLILESASTNQTSMYLCASSLKGRGRTGELFFGEGSRLTVL.

In its sample, this clonotype was seen a few times. The chain links TRBV7-6 to TRBJ2-2; D is uncertain. CDR3 length: 15 residues. The ends were cut back, 3 bases at V and 0 bases at J, with 8 bases in the middle. Germline V CDR1 and CDR2: SGHVS, FNYEAQ. CDR3: CASSFGSSNTGELFF. DNA for the CDR3: TGTGCCAGCAGCTTCGGGTCATCGAACACCGGGGAGCTGTTTTTT. Variable domain in full (rest from reference TRBV7-6 and TRBJ2-2): GAGVSQSPRYKVTKRGQDVALRCDPISGHVSLYWYRQALGQGPEFLTYFNYEAQQDKSGLPNDRFSAERPEGSISTLTIQRTEQRDSAMYRCASSFGSSNTGELFFGEGSRLTVL.

This clonotype showed up many times. V and J are TRBV6-5 and TRBJ2-7; 7 bases line up with TRBD1. Per the germline V gene, CDR1 is MNHEY and CDR2 is SVGAGI. The CDR3 loop spans 15 amino acids. J lost 5 bases, V lost 2 bases, and 9 bases had no gene match. CDR3 residues: CASSYAPTGINEQYF. As DNA, the CDR3 is TGTGCCAGCAGTTACGCCCCGACAGGGATCAACGAGCAGTACTTC.

The chain uses TRBV28 and TRBJ2-5, with D possibly being TRBD1 (5 bases). The CDR3 extends over 13 amino acids. Germline V gene data show CDR1 as MDHEN and CDR2 as SYDVKM. Trimming cost V 6 bases and J 5 bases, with 13 bases left between them. This CDR3 reads CASRDTGFETQYF. The CDR3 DNA reads TGTGCCAGCAGGGATACAGGTTTTGAGACCCAGTACTTC.

This clonotype has a count of ten or more. The J gene is TRBJ2-3, the V gene TRBV5-5; D not resolved. The germline V gene encodes CDR1 SGHKS and CDR2 YYEKEE (reference sequence). Trimming left V 4 bases short and J 1 base short, with 13 bases between. The CDR3 consists of 15 residues. CDR3 sequence (DNA): TGTGCCAGCAGCATGGACCCGGGTGGCACAGATACGCAGTATTTT. This encodes CASSMDPGGTDTQYF.

The chain carries TRBV27 and TRBJ2-3, with D unclear. Looked up from germline, CDR1 is MNHEY and CDR2 is SMNVEV (reference sequence). This CDR3 is 14 amino acids long. The germline V and J ends were trimmed by 6 bases and 2 bases, with 12 bases remaining between them. CDR3 amino acids: CASSPNAITDTQYF. In nucleotides, the CDR3 is TGTGCCAGCAGCCCCAACGCCATCACAGATACGCAGTATTTT.

This chain joins TRBV10-1 and TRBJ2-6; 12 nucleotides align to TRBD1. This CDR3 comprises 18 residues. V lost 2 bases and J lost 2; bases outside the gene matches: 4. Germline values: CDR1 WNHNN, CDR2 SYGVQD (reference sequence). CDR3 nucleotides: TGCGCCAGCAGTGAGGGGGACAGGGGGCGGACTGGGGCCAACGTCCTGACTTTC. Translation gives CASSEGDRGRTGANVLTF.

The table lists this clonotype with a few counts. The chain employs TRBV12-3 or TRBV12-4 and TRBJ2-5; D might be TRBD2 (8 bases). The V gene lost 2 bases and the J gene lost 7 bases, with 11 bases spanning the gap. This CDR3 contains 13 residues. For the CDR3, the DNA is TGTGCCAGCAGTTTACGGGAGGGGGCGACCCAGTACTTC. It encodes CASSLREGATQYF.

The chain recombines TRBV9 with TRBJ2-5; 9 bases match TRBD2. V shed 2 bases, J shed 5 bases, and the junction held 7 bases outside the gene matches. The CDR3 is 15 residues long. The germline V gene encodes CDR1 SGDLS and CDR2 YYNGEE. In nucleotides, the CDR3 is TGTGCCAGCAGCGTGGATAGCGGGAGCTGGGAGACCCAGTACTTC. It is translated as CASSVDSGSWETQYF.

About this clonotype: At one end, the junction sequence differs from germline, possibly due to a read error. This chain links TRBV12-3 or TRBV12-4 with TRBJ2-1; TRBD2 is a possible D gene (7 bases). This CDR3 has 19 residues. In DNA, the CDR3 is TGTGCCATCAGTTGGTGGAGAGGCGGGGGCCGAACGAACTACAATGAGCAGTTCTTC. It specifies CAISWWRGGGRTNYNEQFF.

In its sample, this clonotype was seen many times. The rearrangement joins TRBV20-1 to TRBJ2-4, with D perhaps given as TRBD1 or TRBD2 (5 bases each). Germline V gene lookup returns CDR1 DFQATT and CDR2 SNEGSKA (reference sequence). Trimming cost V 6 bases and J 0 bases, with 12 bases left between them. The length of the CDR3 is 14 residues. The CDR3 loop reads CSATGPKAKNIQYF. CDR3 in DNA: TGCAGTGCGACGGGACCTAAAGCCAAAAACATTCAGTACTTC.

The chain joins TRBV7-6 to TRBJ2-7, with TRBD1 matching 8 bases. Per germline, CDR1 SGHVS and CDR2 FNYEAQ. V lost 0 bases to trimming and J lost 2 bases; unmatched junction nucleotides: 6. The CDR3 has 16 residues. In DNA form, the CDR3 reads TGTGCCAGCAGCTTAGCGACAGGGGTCCCCCCCTACGAGCAGTACTTC. Translating gives CASSLATGVPPYEQYF.

DNA of the CDR3: TGTGCCATCAGTTCGGGACTAGCGGACTTGAGCTCCTACAATGAGCAGTTCTTC. This codes for CAISSGLADLSSYNEQFF. This chain joins TRBV10-3 and TRBJ2-1; TRBD2 matches 11 bases. There are 18 residues in the CDR3. V lost 5 bases to trimming and J lost 0 bases; unmatched junction nucleotides: 9. Germline-derived CDR1 and CDR2 are ENHRY and SYGVKD.

This clonotype turned up a few times. The V and J genes are TRBV5-5 and TRBJ2-1; 8 bases are shared with TRBD2. The germline gives CDR1 SGHKS, CDR2 YYEKEE (reference sequence). The CDR3 extends over 17 amino acids. Unmatched junction bases numbered 5, after V lost 0 bases and J lost 0 bases. The CDR3 DNA reads as TGTGCCAGCAGCTTGGTAGCGGGACCGCACTCCTACAATGAGCAGTTCTTC. It translates to CASSLVAGPHSYNEQFF.

This clonotype was observed many times. The chain joins TRBV7-9 to TRBJ2-5; D unresolved. The length of the CDR3 is 13 residues. Looked up from germline, CDR1 is SEHNR and CDR2 is FQNEAQ (reference sequence). The germline V and J ends were trimmed by 5 bases and 4 bases, with 11 bases remaining between them. For the CDR3, the DNA is TGTGCCAGCAGCGCCAGATCGGCAGAGACCCAGTACTTC. Its translation: CASSARSAETQYF.

This clonotype was seen many times. This rearrangement joins TRBV12-3 or TRBV12-4 to TRBJ1-3; D not resolved. The CDR3 spans 14 residues. Trimming shortened V by 0 bases and J by 4 bases, and 7 bases separated the two germline ends. CDR3 DNA sequence: TGTGCCAGCAGTTTAGCCAGGAGAGGAAACACCATATATTTT. It is translated as CASSLARRGNTIYF.

This clonotype came up many times. The chain couples TRBV6-1 to TRBJ2-5; 12 bases fit TRBD1. Losses at the gene ends were 7 bases for V and 5 bases for J; bases not matched to a gene: 8. Germline V CDR1 and CDR2: MNHNS, SASEGT. The CDR3 runs to 15 residues. CDR3 sequence (DNA): TGTGCCAGCACCCGCGGGACAGGGGGCGTGGAGACCCAGTACTTC. This gives the protein CASTRGTGGVETQYF.

The genes are TRBV9 and TRBJ2-1; 11 bases align to TRBD2. The V gene end was trimmed by 4 bases and the J gene end by 7 bases; junction bases not matched to a gene: 7. This CDR3 region has 15 residues. Per germline, CDR1 SGDLS and CDR2 YYNGEE. The CDR3 protein is CASSSLAGVHNEQFF. Here the CDR3 DNA reads TGTGCCAGCAGCTCACTAGCGGGAGTTCATAATGAGCAGTTCTTC.

The V gene is TRBV20-1, the J gene TRBJ2-1; 7 nucleotides align to TRBD1. Germline loops: CDR1 DFQATT, CDR2 SNEGSKA (reference sequence). V was pared by 7 bases and J by 3 bases, with 9 bases of the junction left unmatched. This CDR3 region has 14 residues. The CDR3 nucleotides are TGCAGTGTTAGGGGGACAGCTTTCTACAATGAGCAGTTCTTC. It translates to CSVRGTAFYNEQFF.

The table lists this clonotype with a few counts. The V gene is TRBV7-2, the J gene TRBJ2-2; D remains unclear. The CDR3 has 14 amino acids. The V end lost 5 bases, the J end lost 5 bases, and 12 bases lay between the germline ends. Germline V gene sequence: CDR1 SGHTA, CDR2 FQGNSA. The CDR3 is CASSPRPRTGELFF. The CDR3 DNA reads as TGTGCCAGCAGCCCCCGGCCCAGAACCGGGGAGCTGTTTTTT.

This clonotype turned up a few times. The chain employs TRBV7-8 and TRBJ2-7; D possibly corresponds to TRBD2 (6 bases). V was cut by 3 bases and J by 5 bases, with 14 bases left in between. There are 14 residues in the CDR3. Germline CDR1 and CDR2: SGHVS and FQNEAQ. CDR3 sequence: CASSFGGRKDEQYF. CDR3 bases: TGTGCCAGCAGCTTCGGGGGTAGAAAGGACGAGCAGTACTTC.

CDR3 DNA sequence: TGTGCCAGCAGCGGGGGGGCAGGCAATAGCGGACGCTCCTACGAGCAGTACTTC. It yields the protein CASSGGAGNSGRSYEQYF. V and J are TRBV9 and TRBJ2-7; possibly TRBD1 or TRBD2 for D (6 bases each). CDR1 is SGDLS, CDR2 YYNGEE, per germline. Trimming took 3 bases from V and 0 from J, leaving 22 bases between them. This CDR3 spans 18 amino acids. The full variable domain, its missing parts supplied by reference TRBV9 and TRBJ2-7, is DSGVTQTPKHLITATGQRVTLRCSPRSGDLSVYWYQQSLDQGLQFLIQYYNGEERAKGNILERFSAQQFPDLHSELNLSSLELGDSALYFCASSGGAGNSGRSYEQYFGPGTRLTVT.

This clonotype came up many times. The chain couples TRBV11-2 to TRBJ2-1; TRBD2 aligns across 7 bases. CDR3 size: 17 residues. CDR1 and CDR2 from the germline V gene are SGHAT and FQNNGV. J lost 3 bases, V lost 6 bases, and 14 bases had no gene match. The CDR3 loop is CASSSLDPGLLYNEQFF. The CDR3 nucleotides are TGTGCCAGCAGTTCATTAGATCCGGGACTACTCTACAATGAGCAGTTCTTC.

This clonotype has a count of ten or more. This chain links TRBV7-2 with TRBJ2-5; D gene uncertain. The CDR3 length is 15 residues. Between the trimmed V and J ends, which lost 5 bases and 0 bases, there was a span of 13 bases. Germline values: CDR1 SGHTA, CDR2 FQGNSA. CDR3 coding DNA: TGTGCCAGCAGCCCCCAGCTAGTTTACCAAGAGACCCAGTACTTC. As protein: CASSPQLVYQETQYF. Full variable domain (remainder filled in from reference TRBV7-2 and TRBJ2-5): GAGVSQSPSNKVTEKGKDVELRCDPISGHTALYWYRQSLGQGLEFLIYFQGNSAPDKSGLPSDRFSAERTGGSVSTLTIQRTQQEDSAVYLCASSPQLVYQETQYFGPGTRLLVL.

This clonotype was detected ten times or more. The V gene is TRBV5-5, the J gene TRBJ2-1; no reliable D call. The CDR3 totals 11 residues. V was pared by 1 base and J by 8 bases, with 4 bases between. Germline V gene data show CDR1 as SGHKS and CDR2 as YYEKEE (reference sequence). CDR3 in DNA: TGTGCCAGCAGCTTGTACCATGAGCAGTTCTTC. Its protein product is CASSLYHEQFF.